This T cell receptor (beta chain) emerged from a study of blood T cell repertoires in COVID-19. Background on the study: Spain, Italy and the United States supplied samples that represented acute and convalescent COVID-19.

V lost 7 bases, J lost 5 bases, and 14 bases lay in between. The germline gives CDR1 SNHLY, CDR2 FYNNEI. This CDR3 contains 13 residues. In the study's own analysis: The assay estimated nucleated cells by amplifying reference gene primers. Here immunoSEQ multiplex PCR was the method, and the copy in TCRdb shows in-frame clones only, minus some. V, J and clone size reflect that table, while D and trimming were determined from the DNA. The sample lists around 140,000 clones; 84% were seen once. The source of this sequence is a man in his 60s with acute or convalescent COVID-19. Sequences were obtained from peripheral blood. The J gene is TRBJ1-1, the V gene TRBV2, with D perhaps TRBD1 (5 bases). The CDR3 spells CASTRVVWTEAFF. The CDR3 nucleotides are TGTGCCAGCACCAGGGTGGTTTGGACTGAAGCTTTCTTT.